The rows below give T cell receptor beta chains drawn from one sample of a study of cytomegalovirus exposure and HLA in healthy donors. Repertoires were generated with immunoSEQ multiplex PCR, while TCRdb's copy carries only in-frame clones and drops some. The data contain about 120,000 clones, 81% of them seen just once; the ten biggest clones take up 3.9%. Material for sequencing was PBMCs. These receptors all come from a woman younger than 45 in good health and CMV-seronegative. Both conserved end residues are part of each CDR3. The D gene is left open where the match is weak. Only some rows state a clone size, as once, few, many or a class for expanded clones.

D gene,V gene,clone size,J gene,CDR3 DNA,CDR3 protein
TRBD2,TRBV4-1,-,TRBJ2-1,TGCGCCAGCAGCCCGAGCGGGAGCTCCTACAATGAGCAGTTCTTC,CASSPSGSSYNEQFF
-,TRBV7-2,-,TRBJ1-5,TGTGCCAGCAGCCCAAGTCGTACTAATCAGCCCCAGCATTTT,CASSPSRTNQPQHF
-,TRBV28,-,TRBJ2-7,TGTGCCAGCAAGGGGAACGAGCAGTACTTC,CASKGNEQYF
-,TRBV5-1,once,TRBJ1-3,TGCGCCAGCAGCTCAGTGGGACAATCTGGAAACACCATATATTTT,CASSSVGQSGNTIYF
-,TRBV28,-,TRBJ2-7,TGTGCCAGCAGTTTATCGTCCTACGAGCAGTACTTC,CASSLSSYEQYF
TRBD2,TRBV5-1,-,TRBJ2-2,TGCGCCAGCAGCCCCGGGAGCGGGACGAACACCGGGGAGCTGTTTTTT,CASSPGSGTNTGELFF
TRBD2,TRBV30,-,TRBJ2-1,TGTGCCTGGAGTGGTAGCGGGAGTGTCTACAATGAGCAGTTCTTC,CAWSGSGSVYNEQFF
TRBD2,TRBV15,-,TRBJ2-7,TGTGCCACCGGAGGAGGACTAGCCGTTCTAAACGAGCAGTACTTC,CATGGGLAVLNEQYF
-,TRBV19,-,TRBJ1-2,TGTGCCACAGGCATGTCCAGCCATGCGGGCTACACCTTC,CATGMSSHAGYTF
-,TRBV7-2,-,TRBJ2-7,TGTGCCAGCAGCCCCAAGAGGACGGGGGAGCAGTACTTC,CASSPKRTGEQYF